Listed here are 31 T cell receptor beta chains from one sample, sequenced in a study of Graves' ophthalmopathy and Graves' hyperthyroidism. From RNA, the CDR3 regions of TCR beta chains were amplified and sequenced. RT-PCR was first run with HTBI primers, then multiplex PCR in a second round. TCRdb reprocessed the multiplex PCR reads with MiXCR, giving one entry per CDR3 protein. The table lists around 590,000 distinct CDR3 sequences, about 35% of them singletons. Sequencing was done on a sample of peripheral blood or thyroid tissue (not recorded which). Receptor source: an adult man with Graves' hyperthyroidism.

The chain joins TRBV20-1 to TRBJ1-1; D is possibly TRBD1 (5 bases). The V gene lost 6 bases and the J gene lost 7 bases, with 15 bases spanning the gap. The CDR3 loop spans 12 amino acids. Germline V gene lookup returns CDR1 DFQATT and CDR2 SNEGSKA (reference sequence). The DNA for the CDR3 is TGCAGTGCCAGCAGCCAGGGCATTGAAGCTTTCTTT. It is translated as CSASSQGIEAFF.

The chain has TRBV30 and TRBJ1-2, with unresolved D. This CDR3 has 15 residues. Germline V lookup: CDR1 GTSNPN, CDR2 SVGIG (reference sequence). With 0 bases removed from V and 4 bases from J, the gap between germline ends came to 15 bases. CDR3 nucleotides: TGTGCCTGGAGTGTACTCGTCAGAGTTAGCTATGGCTACACCTTC. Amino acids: CAWSVLVRVSYGYTF.

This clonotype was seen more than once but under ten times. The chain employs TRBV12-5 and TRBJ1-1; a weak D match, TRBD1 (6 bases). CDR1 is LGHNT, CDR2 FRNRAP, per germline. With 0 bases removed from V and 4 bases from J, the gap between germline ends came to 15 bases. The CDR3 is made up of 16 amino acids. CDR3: CASGLVLVGGGTEAFF. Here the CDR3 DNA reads TGTGCTAGTGGTTTGGTACTTGTAGGGGGAGGCACTGAAGCTTTCTTT.

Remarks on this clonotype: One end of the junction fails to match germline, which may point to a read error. CDR3: CASSVLAGVFDTEELFF. CDR3 nucleotides: TGTGCCAGCAGTGTGCTAGCGGGAGTGTTCGACACCGAGGAGCTGTTTTTT. This sequence joins TRBV2 and TRBJ2-2; 10 bases fit TRBD2. The CDR3 has 17 residues. Germline lookup yields CDR1 SNHLY and CDR2 FYNNEI.

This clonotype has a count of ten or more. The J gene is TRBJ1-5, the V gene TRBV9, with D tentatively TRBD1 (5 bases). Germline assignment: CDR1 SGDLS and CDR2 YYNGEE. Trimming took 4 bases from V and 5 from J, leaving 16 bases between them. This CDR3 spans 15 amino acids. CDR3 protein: CASSTTGTPHQPQHF. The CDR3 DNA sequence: TGTGCCAGCAGCACTACCGGGACCCCGCATCAGCCCCAGCATTTT.

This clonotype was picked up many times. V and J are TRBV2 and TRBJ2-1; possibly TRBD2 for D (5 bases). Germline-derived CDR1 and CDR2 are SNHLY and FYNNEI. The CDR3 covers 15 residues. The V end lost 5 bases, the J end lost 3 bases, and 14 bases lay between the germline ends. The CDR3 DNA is TGTGCCAGCAGTAATACTAGGACGGTCTACAATGAGCAGTTCTTC. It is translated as CASSNTRTVYNEQFF. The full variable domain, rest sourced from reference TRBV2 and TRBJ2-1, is EPEVTQTPSHQVTQMGQEVILRCVPISNHLYFYWYRQILGQKVEFLVSFYNNEISEKSEIFDDQFSVERPDGSNFTLKIRSTKLEDSAMYFCASSNTRTVYNEQFFGPGTRLTVL.

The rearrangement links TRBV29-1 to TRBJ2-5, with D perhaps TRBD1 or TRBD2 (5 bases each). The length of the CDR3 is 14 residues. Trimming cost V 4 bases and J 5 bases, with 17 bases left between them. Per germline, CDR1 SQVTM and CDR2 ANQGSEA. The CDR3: CSVGPTGRGETQYF. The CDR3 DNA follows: TGCAGCGTTGGCCCCACGGGGCGAGGGGAGACCCAGTACTTC.

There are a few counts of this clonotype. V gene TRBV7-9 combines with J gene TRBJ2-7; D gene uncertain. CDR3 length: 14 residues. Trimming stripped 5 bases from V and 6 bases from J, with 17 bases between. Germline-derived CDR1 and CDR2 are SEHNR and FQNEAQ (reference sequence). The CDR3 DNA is TGTGCCAGCAGCCCAAGCATAGGGTTGAGCGAGCAGTACTTC. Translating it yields CASSPSIGLSEQYF.

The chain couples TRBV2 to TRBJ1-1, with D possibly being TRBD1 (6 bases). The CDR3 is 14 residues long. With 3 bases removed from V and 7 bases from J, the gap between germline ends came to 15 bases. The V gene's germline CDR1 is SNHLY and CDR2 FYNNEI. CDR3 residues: CASSEPGEYSEAFF. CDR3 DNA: TGTGCCAGCAGTGAGCCAGGGGAGTACAGTGAAGCTTTCTTT.

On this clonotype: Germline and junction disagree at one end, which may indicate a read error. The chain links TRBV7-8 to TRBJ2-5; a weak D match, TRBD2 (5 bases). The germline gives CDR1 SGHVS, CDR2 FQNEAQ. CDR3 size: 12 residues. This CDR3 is CASVIVALTTRF. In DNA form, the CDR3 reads TGTGCCAGCGTTATAGTAGCGCTAACAACGCGGTTC.

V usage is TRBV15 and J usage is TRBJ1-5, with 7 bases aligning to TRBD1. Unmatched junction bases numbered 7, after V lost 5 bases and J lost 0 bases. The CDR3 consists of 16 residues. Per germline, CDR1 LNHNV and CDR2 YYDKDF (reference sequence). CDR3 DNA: TGTGCCACCAGCCGTGACAGGGTTACTAGCAATCAGCCCCAGCATTTT. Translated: CATSRDRVTSNQPQHF. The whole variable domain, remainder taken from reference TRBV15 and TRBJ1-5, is DAMVIQNPRYQVTQFGKPVTLSCSQTLNHNVMYWYQQKSSQAPKLLFHYYDKDFNNEADTPDNFQSRRPNTSFCFLDIRSPGLGDTAMYLCATSRDRVTSNQPQHFGDGTRLSIL.

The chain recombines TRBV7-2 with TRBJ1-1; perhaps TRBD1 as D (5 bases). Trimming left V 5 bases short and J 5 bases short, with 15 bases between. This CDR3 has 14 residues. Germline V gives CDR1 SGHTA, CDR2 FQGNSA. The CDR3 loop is CASSPTGGETEAFF. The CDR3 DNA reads TGTGCCAGCAGCCCTACCGGGGGAGAGACTGAAGCTTTCTTT.

For the CDR3, the DNA is TGTGCCAGCAGCTTACGACAGGGGAGCGGTGAAAAACTGTTTTTT. Translated: CASSLRQGSGEKLFF. This chain links TRBV5-6 with TRBJ1-4; TRBD1 agrees at 8 bases. J was trimmed by 7 bases and V by 2 bases; bases with no gene match: 7. This CDR3 is built from 15 residues. Per germline, CDR1 SGHDT and CDR2 YYEEEE. The full variable domain, in which reference TRBV5-6 and TRBJ1-4 provide the parts outside the CDR3, is DAGVTQSPTHLIKTRGQQVTLRCSPKSGHDTVSWYQQALGQGPQFIFQYYEEEERQRGNFPDRFSGHQFPNYSSELNVNALLLGDSALYLCASSLRQGSGEKLFFGSGTQLSVL.

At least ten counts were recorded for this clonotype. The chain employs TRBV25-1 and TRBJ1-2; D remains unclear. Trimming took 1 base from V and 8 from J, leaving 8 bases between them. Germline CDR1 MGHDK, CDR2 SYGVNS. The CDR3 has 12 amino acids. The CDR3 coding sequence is TGTGCCAGCAGTGAATCCGCGGTCGGCTACACCTTC. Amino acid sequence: CASSESAVGYTF.

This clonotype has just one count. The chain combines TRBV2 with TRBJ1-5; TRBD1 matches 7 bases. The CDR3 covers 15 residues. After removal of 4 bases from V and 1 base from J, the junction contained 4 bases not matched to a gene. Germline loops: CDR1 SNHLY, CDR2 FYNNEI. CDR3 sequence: CASSGQGLSNQPQHF. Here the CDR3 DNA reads TGTGCCAGCAGTGGACAGGGACTAAGCAATCAGCCCCAGCATTTT. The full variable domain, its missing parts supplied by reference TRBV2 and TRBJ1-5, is EPEVTQTPSHQVTQMGQEVILRCVPISNHLYFYWYRQILGQKVEFLVSFYNNEISEKSEIFDDQFSVERPDGSNFTLKIRSTKLEDSAMYFCASSGQGLSNQPQHFGDGTRLSIL.

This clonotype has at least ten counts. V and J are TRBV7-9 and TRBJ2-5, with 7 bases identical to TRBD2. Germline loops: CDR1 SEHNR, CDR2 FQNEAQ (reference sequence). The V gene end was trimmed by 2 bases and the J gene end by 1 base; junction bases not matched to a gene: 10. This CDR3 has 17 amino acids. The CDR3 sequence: CASSLSGVIGTQETQYF. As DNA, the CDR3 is TGTGCCAGCAGCTTAAGCGGGGTGATAGGTACCCAAGAGACCCAGTACTTC.

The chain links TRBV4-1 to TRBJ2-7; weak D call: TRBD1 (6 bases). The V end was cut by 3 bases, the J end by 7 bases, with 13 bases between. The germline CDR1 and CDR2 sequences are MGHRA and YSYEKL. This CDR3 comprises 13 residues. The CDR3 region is CASSQIRGGEQYF. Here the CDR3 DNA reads TGCGCCAGCAGCCAGATTCGAGGGGGTGAGCAGTACTTC.

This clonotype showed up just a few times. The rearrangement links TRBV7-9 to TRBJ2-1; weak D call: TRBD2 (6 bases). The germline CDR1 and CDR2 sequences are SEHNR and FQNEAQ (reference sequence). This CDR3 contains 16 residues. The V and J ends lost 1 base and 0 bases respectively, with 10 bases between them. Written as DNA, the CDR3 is TGTGCCAGCAGCTTAGTAATCGGGGGCTCCTACAATGAGCAGTTCTTC. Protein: CASSLVIGGSYNEQFF.

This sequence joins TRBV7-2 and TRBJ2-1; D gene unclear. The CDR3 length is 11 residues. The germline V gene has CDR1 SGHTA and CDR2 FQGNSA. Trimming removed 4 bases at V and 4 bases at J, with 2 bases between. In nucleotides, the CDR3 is TGTGCCAGCAGCTGGTACAATGAGCAGTTCTTC. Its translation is CASSWYNEQFF.

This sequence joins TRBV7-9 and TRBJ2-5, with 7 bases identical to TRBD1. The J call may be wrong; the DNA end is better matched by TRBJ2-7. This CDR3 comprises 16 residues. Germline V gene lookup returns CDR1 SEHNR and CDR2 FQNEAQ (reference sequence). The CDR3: CASSLSTGTDSYEQYF. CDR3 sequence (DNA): TGTGCCAGCAGCCTAAGCACCGGGACAGACTCCTACGAGCAGTACTTC.

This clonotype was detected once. For the CDR3, the DNA is TGTGCCAGCAGCTCCGGTTCGTTATGGACGAGCACAGATACGCAGTACTTC. As protein: CASSSGSLWTSTDTQYF. The chain recombines TRBV7-2 with TRBJ2-5, with D uncertain. Germline lookup yields CDR1 SGHTA and CDR2 FQGNSA. V shed 4 bases and J shed 11 bases, with 29 bases lying between them. This CDR3 has 17 amino acids.

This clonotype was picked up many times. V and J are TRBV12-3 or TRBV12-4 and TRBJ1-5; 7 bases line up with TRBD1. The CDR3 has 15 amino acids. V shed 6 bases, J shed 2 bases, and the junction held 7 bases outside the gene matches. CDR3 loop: CASRRTGAGNQPQHF. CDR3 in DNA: TGTGCCAGCAGGCGAACAGGGGCGGGCAATCAGCCCCAGCATTTT.

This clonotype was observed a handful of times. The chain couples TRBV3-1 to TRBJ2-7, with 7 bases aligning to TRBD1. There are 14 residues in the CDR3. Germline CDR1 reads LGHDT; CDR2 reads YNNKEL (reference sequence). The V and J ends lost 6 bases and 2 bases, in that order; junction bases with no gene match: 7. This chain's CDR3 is CASSPGQTAYEQYF. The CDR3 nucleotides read TGTGCCAGCAGTCCGGGACAGACGGCCTACGAGCAGTACTTC.

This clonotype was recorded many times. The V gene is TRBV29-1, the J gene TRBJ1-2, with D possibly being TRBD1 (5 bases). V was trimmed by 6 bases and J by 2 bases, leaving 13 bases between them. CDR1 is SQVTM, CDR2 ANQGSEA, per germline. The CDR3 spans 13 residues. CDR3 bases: TGCAGCGTCAAATCCGGGACGAACTATGGCTACACCTTC. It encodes CSVKSGTNYGYTF.

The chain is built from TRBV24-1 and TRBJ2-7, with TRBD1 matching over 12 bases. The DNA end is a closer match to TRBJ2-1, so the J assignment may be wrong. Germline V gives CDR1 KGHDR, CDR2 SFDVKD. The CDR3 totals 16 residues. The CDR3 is CATSHPTGQGAGEQFF. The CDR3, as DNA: TGTGCCACCAGTCACCCAACGGGACAGGGGGCTGGTGAGCAGTTCTTC.

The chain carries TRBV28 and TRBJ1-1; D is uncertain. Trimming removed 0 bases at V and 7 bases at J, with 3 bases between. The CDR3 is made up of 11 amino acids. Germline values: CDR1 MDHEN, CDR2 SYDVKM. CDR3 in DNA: TGTGCCAGCAGTTTATGGGGTGAAGCTTTCTTT. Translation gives CASSLWGEAFF.

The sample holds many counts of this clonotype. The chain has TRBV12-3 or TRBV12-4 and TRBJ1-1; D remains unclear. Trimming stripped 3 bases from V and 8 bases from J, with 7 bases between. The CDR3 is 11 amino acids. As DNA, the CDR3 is TGTGCCAGCAGTTTCGGCAGGGAAGCTTTCTTT. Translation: CASSFGREAFF.

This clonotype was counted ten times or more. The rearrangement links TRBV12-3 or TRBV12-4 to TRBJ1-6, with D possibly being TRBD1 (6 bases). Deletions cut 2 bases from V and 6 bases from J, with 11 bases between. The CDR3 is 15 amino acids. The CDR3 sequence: CASSLIGTPNSPLHF. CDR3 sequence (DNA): TGTGCCAGCAGTTTAATTGGGACACCTAATTCACCCCTCCACTTT.

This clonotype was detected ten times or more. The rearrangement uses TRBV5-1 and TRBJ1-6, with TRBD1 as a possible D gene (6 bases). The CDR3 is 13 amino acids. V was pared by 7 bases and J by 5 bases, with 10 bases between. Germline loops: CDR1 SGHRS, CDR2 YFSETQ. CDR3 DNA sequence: TGCGCCAGCTCGACAGGAGATAATTCACCCCTCCACTTT. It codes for CASSTGDNSPLHF.

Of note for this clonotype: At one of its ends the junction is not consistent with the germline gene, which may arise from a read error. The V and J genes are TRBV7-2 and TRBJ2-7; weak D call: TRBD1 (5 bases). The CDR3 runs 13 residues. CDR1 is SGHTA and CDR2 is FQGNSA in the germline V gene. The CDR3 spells CASSRQGTYVQYF. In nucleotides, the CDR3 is TGTGCCAGCAGCCGGCAGGGAACCTACGTGCAGTACTTC.

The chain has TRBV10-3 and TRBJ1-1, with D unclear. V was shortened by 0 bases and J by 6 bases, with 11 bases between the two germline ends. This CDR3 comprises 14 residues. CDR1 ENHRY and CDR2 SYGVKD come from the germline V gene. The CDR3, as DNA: TGTGCCATCAGTGAGTCTGGGTCAGGCGCTGAAGCTTTCTTT. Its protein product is CAISESGSGAEAFF.